This T cell receptor (beta chain) comes out of a study of control samples from healthy donors and cancer patients. Some clones are missing from TCRdb's copy, which holds only in-frame ones; the method was immunoSEQ multiplex PCR. The data show some 120,000 clones, approximately 91% seen once. The CDR3 length is 13 residues. Germline V gene sequence: CDR1 SGHDT, CDR2 YYEEEE. V lost 0 bases and J lost 7, with 10 bases in between. The clonotype was recovered from a young woman in good health. The J gene is TRBJ1-1, the V gene TRBV5-6; D not certain. Sequenced material: blood. CDR3 amino acids: CASSLAGPGEAFF. The CDR3 DNA reads as TGTGCCAGCAGCTTGGCCGGTCCCGGTGAAGCTTTCTTT.